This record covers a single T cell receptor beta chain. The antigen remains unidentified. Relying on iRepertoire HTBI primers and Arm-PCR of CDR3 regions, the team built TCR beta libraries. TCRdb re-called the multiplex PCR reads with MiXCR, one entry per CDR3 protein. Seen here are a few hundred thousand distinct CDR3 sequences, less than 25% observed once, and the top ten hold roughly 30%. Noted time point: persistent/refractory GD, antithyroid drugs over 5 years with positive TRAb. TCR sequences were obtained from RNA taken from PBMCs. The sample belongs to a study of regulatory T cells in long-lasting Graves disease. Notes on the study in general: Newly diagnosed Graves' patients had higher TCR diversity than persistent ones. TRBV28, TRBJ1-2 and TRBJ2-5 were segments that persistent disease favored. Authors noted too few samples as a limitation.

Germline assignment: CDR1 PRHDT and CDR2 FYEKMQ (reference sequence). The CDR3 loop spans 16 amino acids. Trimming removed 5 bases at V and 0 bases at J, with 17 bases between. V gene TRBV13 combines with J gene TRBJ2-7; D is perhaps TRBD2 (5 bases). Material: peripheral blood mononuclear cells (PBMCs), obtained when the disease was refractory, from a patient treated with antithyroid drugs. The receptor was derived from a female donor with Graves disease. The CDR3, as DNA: TGTGCCAGCAGCCTGGCCGGGGTTCCGAGCTCCTACGAGCAGTACTTC. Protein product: CASSLAGVPSSYEQYF.